The 27 T cell receptor beta chains below come from one sample, sequenced in a study of blood T cell repertoires in COVID-19. The table came from immunoSEQ multiplex PCR; TCRdb's copy has only in-frame clones and leaves some out. The sample has about 150,000 clones; roughly 71% are singletons. Sequencing used peripheral blood. These receptors all come from a woman of 80 years or more with acute or convalescent COVID-19.

This clone has only a few counts. The chain carries TRBV10-3 and TRBJ1-2; a possible D gene is TRBD1 (6 bases). Germline-derived CDR1 and CDR2 are ENHRY and SYGVKD. The CDR3 extends over 13 amino acids. With 6 bases removed from V and 4 bases from J, the gap between germline ends came to 12 bases. The CDR3 here is CAISNGQLYGYTF. The CDR3 DNA reads as TGTGCCATCAGCAACGGACAGCTCTATGGCTACACCTTC.

In the case of this clone: The sample carries other DNA sequences with the same CDR3. The rearrangement joins TRBV2 to TRBJ1-2; TRBD1 is a possible D gene (6 bases). This CDR3 is built from 14 residues. V lost 7 bases to trimming and J lost 4 bases, with 16 bases between them. Germline lookup yields CDR1 SNHLY and CDR2 FYNNEI. The CDR3 sequence: CASILDSLLYGYTF. The CDR3 DNA is TGTGCCAGCATTCTGGACAGCCTTCTCTATGGCTACACCTTC.

V and J are TRBV6-6 and TRBJ2-7; TRBD2 might be the D (7 bases). Germline values: CDR1 MNHNY, CDR2 SVGAGI (reference sequence). The CDR3 length is 15 residues. V shed 5 bases and J shed 2 bases, with 16 bases lying between them. In nucleotides, the CDR3 is TGTGCCAGCAGTCCCCCCGGGGGGCCCGCCTACGAGCAGTACTTC. As protein: CASSPPGGPAYEQYF.

V is TRBV10-1 and J is TRBJ2-2; 7 positions agree with TRBD2. With V trimmed by 6 bases and J by 0 bases, 16 bases remained unmatched. This CDR3 is built from 19 residues. Germline V gives CDR1 WNHNN, CDR2 SYGVQD (reference sequence). CDR3 nucleotide sequence: TGCGCCAGCAGCCCTGGTGGGGGACGGACTAGGCCGAACACCGGGGAGCTGTTTTTT. Translation gives CASSPGGGRTRPNTGELFF.

Turning to this clone: This may be a read error: a much more frequent sequence differs by one nucleotide. Additional DNA sequences in this sample encode the identical CDR3. The chain combines TRBV14 with TRBJ1-1, with 7 bases that match TRBD1. The CDR3 extends over 15 amino acids. Germline loops: CDR1 SGHDN, CDR2 FVKESK. V lost 1 base, J lost 1 base, and 3 bases stayed unmatched. DNA for the CDR3: TGTGCCAGCAGCCAAGCGCGGACAGGGAACACTGAAGCTTTCTTT. Residues: CASSQARTGNTEAFF.

The DNA of the CDR3 is TGTGCCAGCTCACCACGGACAGGGAATATAGATGAGCAGTTCTTC. This translates into CASSPRTGNIDEQFF. V usage is TRBV18 and J usage is TRBJ2-1, with 8 bases lining up with TRBD1. V lost 1 base, J lost 8 bases, and 7 bases stayed unmatched. The CDR3 sequence is 15 residues long. CDR1 and CDR2 from the germline V gene are KGHSH and LQKENI.

This clone was recorded a few times. The J gene is TRBJ2-2, the V gene TRBV9; TRBD2 agrees at 9 bases. Germline CDR1 reads SGDLS; CDR2 reads YYNGEE. The V and J ends lost 4 bases and 0 bases, in that order; junction bases with no gene match: 10. This CDR3 region has 18 residues. Here the CDR3 reads CASSPWGSGGANTGELFF. The CDR3 bases are TGTGCCAGCAGCCCGTGGGGTAGCGGGGGCGCGAACACCGGGGAGCTGTTTTTT.

This clone appeared a few times. CDR3: CASSLGPGGRELFF. CDR3 DNA: TGCGCCAGCAGCTTGGGGCCAGGGGGCCGGGAGCTGTTTTTT. The chain recombines TRBV5-1 with TRBJ2-2, with 8 bases lining up with TRBD1. Germline CDR1 reads SGHRS; CDR2 reads YFSETQ. Trimming cost V 0 bases and J 9 bases; bases outside gene matches: 4. The CDR3 contains 14 residues.

The chain employs TRBV19 and TRBJ1-5, with 9 bases matching TRBD1. The CDR3 extends over 17 amino acids. Germline trimming cut 5 bases from V and 1 base from J; bases unmatched to any gene: 9. Germline lookup yields CDR1 LNHDA and CDR2 SQIVND (reference sequence). Written as DNA, the CDR3 is TGTGCCAGTAGTCCCCTGACAGGGGGAGGAAGCAATCAGCCCCAGCATTTT. Residues: CASSPLTGGGSNQPQHF.

Here the CDR3 DNA reads TGTGCCAGCAGCCAAGGGACTAGCGGGACACTACTTCAAGATACGCAGTATTTT. Translated, it gives CASSQGTSGTLLQDTQYF. The chain carries TRBV3-1 (or the pseudogene TRBV3-2) and TRBJ2-3; 12 bases are a match to TRBD2. CDR3 size: 18 residues. V lost 1 base and J lost 5; bases outside the gene matches: 10. CDR1 is LGHDT and CDR2 is YNNKEL in the germline V gene (reference sequence).

This clone occurred once. The V call is TRBV5-6, the J call TRBJ1-2; D gene unclear. Trimming left V 3 bases short and J 8 bases short, with 17 bases between. Germline V gene sequence: CDR1 SGHDT, CDR2 YYEEEE. The CDR3 sequence is 14 residues long. The CDR3 protein is CASSWEEGRRGYTF. CDR3 sequence (DNA): TGTGCCAGCAGCTGGGAGGAAGGGAGACGGGGCTACACCTTC.

This chain links TRBV3-1 (or the pseudogene TRBV3-2) with TRBJ2-3; D not certain. Germline CDR1 reads LGHDT; CDR2 reads YNNKEL (reference sequence). This CDR3 is built from 17 residues. The V end lost 4 bases, the J end lost 0 bases, and 17 bases lay between the germline ends. DNA for the CDR3: TGTGCCAGCAGCCCCACTTCCGACTTAGTAAGCACAGATACGCAGTATTTT. Residues: CASSPTSDLVSTDTQYF.

This clone was seen more than once but under ten times. This sequence joins TRBV5-6 and TRBJ2-7, with 9 bases that match TRBD1. The trim removed 4 bases at V and 6 bases at J, leaving 5 bases unmatched. The CDR3 sequence is 13 residues long. Germline V gene lookup returns CDR1 SGHDT and CDR2 YYEEEE. CDR3 in DNA: TGTGCCAGCAGCACAGGGGGCCTCCTCGAGCAGTACTTC. Translated, it gives CASSTGGLLEQYF.

The chain is built from TRBV5-1 and TRBJ1-1, with D hard to call. CDR1 and CDR2 (germline): SGHRS, YFSETQ. The germline V and J ends were trimmed by 1 base and 8 bases, with 12 bases remaining between them. This CDR3 is 13 amino acids long. CDR3 coding DNA: TGCGCCAGCAGCTTGACTCCCCCCGCAGAAGCTTTCTTT. Translation: CASSLTPPAEAFF.

This clone was found many times. The rearrangement joins TRBV2 to TRBJ1-5, with D maybe TRBD1 (5 bases). Trimming pared 8 bases from V and 7 bases from J, leaving 15 bases between. This CDR3 has 13 residues. Germline V gene sequence: CDR1 SNHLY, CDR2 FYNNEI. The CDR3 DNA is TGTGCCAGCTCTGGGGGGGTTCAACAGCCCCAGCATTTT. Encoded protein: CASSGGVQQPQHF. Using reference TRBV2 and TRBJ1-5 for the parts outside the CDR3, the full variable domain is EPEVTQTPSHQVTQMGQEVILRCVPISNHLYFYWYRQILGQKVEFLVSFYNNEISEKSEIFDDQFSVERPDGSNFTLKIRSTKLEDSAMYFCASSGGVQQPQHFGDGTRLSIL.

The V and J genes are TRBV27 and TRBJ1-2; no clear D. Trimming stripped 3 bases from V and 2 bases from J, with 10 bases between. The CDR3 is 14 residues long. In germline, CDR1 is MNHEY, CDR2 SMNVEV (reference sequence). CDR3 coding DNA: TGTGCCAGCAGTTTCCATCCAGAAAACTATGGCTACACCTTC. Its protein product is CASSFHPENYGYTF.

V is TRBV6-2 or TRBV6-3 and J is TRBJ1-1, with D uncertain. The CDR3 consists of 19 residues. V gave up 2 bases and J gave up 0 bases, with 22 bases separating them. Germline CDR1 and CDR2: MNHEY and SVGEGT. The CDR3 loop reads CASSYKSGRRTNMNTEAFF. The CDR3, as DNA: TGTGCCAGCAGTTACAAATCGGGAAGACGGACCAATATGAACACTGAAGCTTTCTTT.

V usage is TRBV18 and J usage is TRBJ2-3; 7 bases align to TRBD2. The V segment lost 5 bases and the J segment 4 bases; nucleotides outside the gene matches: 9. In germline, CDR1 is KGHSH, CDR2 LQKENI. This CDR3 has 15 residues. Written as DNA, the CDR3 is TGTGCCAGCTCAGTGGGGGAGGGCCGCGCAGATACGCAGTATTTT. Its translation: CASSVGEGRADTQYF.

The V and J genes are TRBV21-1 and TRBJ2-7; the table gives TRBD1 as D, unverified against the DNA. TRBV21-1 is a recognized pseudogene. The CDR3 consists of 15 residues. CDR3 coding DNA: TGTGCCAGCAGACTTCGACAGGGCCTCAACTACGAGCAGTACTTC. It encodes CASRLRQGLNYEQYF.

This sequence joins TRBV6-6 and TRBJ1-2; unclear D gene. This CDR3 spans 13 amino acids. With 0 bases removed from V and 7 bases from J, the gap between germline ends came to 9 bases. Germline CDR1 is MNHNY and CDR2 is SVGAGI (reference sequence). The CDR3 nucleotides are TGTGCCAGCAGTTACTCTGGGGAGGGTGGCTACACCTTC. Protein: CASSYSGEGGYTF.

J is TRBJ2-2 and V is TRBV6-4; 12 bases fit TRBD2. The CDR3 consists of 17 residues. Unmatched junction bases numbered 3, after V lost 4 bases and J lost 0 bases. CDR1 and CDR2 (germline): MRHNA, SNTAGT. CDR3 sequence reads: CASSASSGGANTGELFF. CDR3 nucleotides: TGTGCCAGCAGTGCCTCTAGCGGGGGGGCGAACACCGGGGAGCTGTTTTTT.

The J gene is TRBJ1-2, the V gene TRBV28; 7 nucleotides align to TRBD1. The germline V gene encodes CDR1 MDHEN and CDR2 SYDVKM. Trimming at V came to 6 bases and at J to 8 bases, leaving 6 bases not matched to a gene. The CDR3 extends over 12 amino acids. This chain's CDR3 is CASSWDSRGYTF. As DNA, the CDR3 is TGTGCCAGCAGCTGGGACAGCAGGGGCTACACCTTC.

V gene TRBV23-1 combines with J gene TRBJ2-1; 15 bases agree with TRBD2. TRBV23-1 is identified as an open reading frame with a role that is uncertain. J gave up 1 base and V 2 bases, and 12 bases lay outside the gene matches. The CDR3 is made up of 21 amino acids. The CDR3, as DNA: TGCGCCAGCAGTCAACACGTGGGGACTAGCGGGAGGAAGCAGTCCTACAATGAGCAGTTCTTC. Its translation is CASSQHVGTSGRKQSYNEQFF.

The chain is built from TRBV30 and TRBJ1-2, with D possibly TRBD1 on 5 matching bases. The CDR3 spans 14 residues. Looked up from germline, CDR1 is GTSNPN and CDR2 is SVGIG (reference sequence). V was trimmed by 6 bases and J by 5 bases, leaving 19 bases between them. Here the CDR3 DNA reads TGTGCCTGCTGGAGACCCGGCGGGGCTTATGGCTACACCTTC. Protein: CACWRPGGAYGYTF.

The chain is built from TRBV7-2 and TRBJ2-3; 9 positions match TRBD1. V dropped 5 bases and J dropped 4; count of bases not matched to a gene: 4. Germline CDR1 and CDR2: SGHTA and FQGNSA. This CDR3 has 14 residues. Here the CDR3 DNA reads TGTGCCAGCAGCCAGGACAGGGGATCAGATACGCAGTATTTT. It translates to CASSQDRGSDTQYF. Filled out from reference TRBV7-2 and TRBJ2-3, the complete variable domain reads GAGVSQSPSNKVTEKGKDVELRCDPISGHTALYWYRQSLGQGLEFLIYFQGNSAPDKSGLPSDRFSAERTGGSVSTLTIQRTQQEDSAVYLCASSQDRGSDTQYFGPGTRLTVL.

The chain links TRBV30 to TRBJ2-2, with 7 bases matching TRBD2. This CDR3 region has 15 residues. J gave up 6 bases and V 2 bases, and 9 bases lay outside the gene matches. CDR1 and CDR2 (germline): GTSNPN, SVGIG (reference sequence). The CDR3 here is CAWSKIPTSAGELFF. CDR3 in DNA: TGTGCCTGGAGTAAAATCCCCACTAGCGCCGGGGAGCTGTTTTTT.

The V and J genes are TRBV7-2 and TRBJ1-1; no definite D call. Germline lookup yields CDR1 SGHTA and CDR2 FQGNSA. The V end lost 3 bases, the J end lost 1 base, and 9 bases lay between the germline ends. The CDR3 is made up of 14 amino acids. The CDR3 sequence: CASSFNSKNTEAFF. The CDR3 DNA follows: TGTGCCAGCAGCTTCAACAGCAAGAACACTGAAGCTTTCTTT.